This TCR beta chain was observed in a study of blood T cells in healthy people across ages. The CDR3 length is 15 residues. V was shortened by 4 bases and J by 2 bases, with 15 bases between the two germline ends. Germline assignment: CDR1 SGDLS and CDR2 YYNGEE. Together with a sample-barcoded 5' primer, a J-beta primer mix was included in a second PCR lasting about 6 to 11 cycles. Individual samples furnished no less than 2.5 million CDR3-containing paired-end reads apiece. TCRdb fed the 5' RACE reads into MiXCR, producing one record per CDR3 protein. The repertoire includes about 780,000 distinct CDR3 sequences, 20% to 30% of them detected once, and around 3% sits in the top ten. Study-wide findings and caveats: Roughly linearly, TCR beta diversity per million T cells fell as age increased.

This clonotype occurred a few times. Its antigen is as yet unknown. These data were also reused for a study on T cells of mothers and their children. Per that paper: The entire RNA extract went into cDNA synthesis at about 1.5 ug per 15 ul. None of the identified T cell clones proved to be persistent microchimeric clones.

The material sequenced was blood. This clonotype was obtained from a boy between 10 and 17 years old in good health. The chain is built from TRBV9 and TRBJ2-5; weak D call: TRBD2 (5 bases). The CDR3 reads CASSPWTAPQETQYF. CDR3 nucleotides: TGTGCCAGCAGCCCCTGGACTGCCCCGCAAGAGACCCAGTACTTC.